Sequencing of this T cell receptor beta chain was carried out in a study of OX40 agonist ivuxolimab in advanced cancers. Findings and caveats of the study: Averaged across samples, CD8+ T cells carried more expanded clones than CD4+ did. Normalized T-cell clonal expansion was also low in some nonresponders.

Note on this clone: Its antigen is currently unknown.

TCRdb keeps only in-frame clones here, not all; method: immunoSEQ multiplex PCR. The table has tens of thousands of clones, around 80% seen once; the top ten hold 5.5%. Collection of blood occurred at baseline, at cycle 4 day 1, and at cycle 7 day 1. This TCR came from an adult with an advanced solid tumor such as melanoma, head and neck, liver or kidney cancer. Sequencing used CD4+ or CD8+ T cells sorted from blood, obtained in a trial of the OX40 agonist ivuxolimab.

The CDR3 nucleotides are TGTGCCAGCAGTGGAACCAGGGGAAGCATCTCCTACGAGCAGTACTTC. Encoded protein: CASSGTRGSISYEQYF. The V and J genes are TRBV6-1 and TRBJ2-7, with D perhaps TRBD1 (6 bases). V was shortened by 4 bases and J by 0 bases, with 16 bases between the two germline ends. Germline CDR1 is MNHNS and CDR2 is SASEGT. The CDR3 is 16 residues long.